The entry that follows covers one TCR beta chain sequence. Its specificity is not known. One end of the junction does not line up with germline, which may come from a read error. The sample belongs to a study of CD8 T cells in ankylosing spondylitis. Study observations and caveats: Typical of ankylosing spondylitis blood, it appeared, was a TCR beta motif of under 10 highly homologous variants. A CD8+ phenotype characterized the disease-linked clones, which were relatively rare in peripheral blood. According to the report, clones linked to the disease were significantly enriched in matched synovial fluid samples taken from ankylosing spondylitis patients.

The CDR3 length is 13 residues. Scientists made TCR beta libraries using quantitative 5'-RACE with molecular barcodes. Each CDR3 protein gets one entry after TCRdb re-called the 5' RACE reads with MiXCR. The sample records about 750,000 distinct CDR3 sequences, around 17% being singletons. The chain combines TRBV12-3 or TRBV12-4 with TRBJ1-4; maybe TRBD1 (6 bases). The sample taken for sequencing was blood, either unsorted or a sorted T cell fraction (not recorded which). The source is a male donor with ankylosing spondylitis. CDR3 protein: CASRWTANEKLSF. As DNA, the CDR3 is TGTGCCAGCAGATGGACAGCAAATGAAAAACTGTCTTTT.